This passage covers 24 T cell receptor beta chains from one sample sequenced in a study of blood T cells in healthy people across ages. Next came a second PCR, run for 7 to 11 cycles, which used a sample-barcoded 5' primer along with a J-beta primer mix. TCRdb analysed the 5' RACE reads with MiXCR anew, one entry per CDR3 protein. The table includes 1.5 million to 2 million distinct CDR3 sequences, 28% detected once. The sample taken for sequencing was blood. The origin of the receptors is a woman under 40 in good health.

This clonotype was counted many times. With a much larger clone just one base away, this may be a read error. V usage is TRBV20-1 and J usage is TRBJ2-7; D may correspond to TRBD1 or TRBD2 (5 bases each). The CDR3 covers 17 residues. Trimming took 0 bases from V and 7 from J, leaving 25 bases between them. Germline lookup yields CDR1 DFQATT and CDR2 SNEGSKA (reference sequence). CDR3 in amino acids: CSARDRAKGRLNNEQYF. As DNA, the CDR3 is TGCAGTGCTAGAGATCGGGCAAAGGGACGGTTAAACAATGAGCAGTACTTC.

Points on this clonotype: A much larger clone differs from this one at a single base, so this may be a read error. The V call is TRBV30, the J call TRBJ2-1; D remains ambiguous. V dropped 3 bases and J dropped 10 bases, with 13 bases sitting between them. The CDR3 totals 12 residues. The germline gives CDR1 GTSNPN, CDR2 SVGIG (reference sequence). CDR3 sequence: CAWSPFQGEQFF. The DNA for the CDR3 is TGTGCCTGGAGCCCCTTTCAAGGCGAGCAGTTCTTC. Using reference TRBV30 and TRBJ2-1 for the parts outside the CDR3, the full variable domain is SQTIHQWPATLVQPVGSPLSLECTVEGTSNPNLYWYRQAAGRGLQLLFYSVGIGQISSEVPQNLSASRPQDRQFILSSKKLLLSDSGFYLCAWSPFQGEQFFGPGTRLTVL.

This clonotype was seen more than once but under ten times. The V gene is TRBV7-9, the J gene TRBJ2-7; the match to TRBD1 covers 7 bases. The DNA matches TRBJ2-5 better at its end, which makes the J call doubtful. CDR3 length equals 14 residues. Germline loops: CDR1 SEHNR, CDR2 FQNEAQ (reference sequence). The CDR3 bases are TGTGCCAGCAGCTCGGACAGGCCTTGGGAGACCCAGTACTTC. Translated, it gives CASSSDRPWETQYF.

CDR3 sequence reads: CASSQWHRSGDSEAFF. The CDR3 region has the DNA TGTGCCAGCAGCCAATGGCATCGGTCGGGGGACAGTGAAGCTTTCTTT. This chain links TRBV3-1 with TRBJ1-1; 7 bases are shared with TRBD1. This CDR3 contains 16 residues. J lost 7 bases, V lost 2 bases, and 13 bases had no gene match. Germline V gene lookup returns CDR1 LGHDT and CDR2 YNNKEL (reference sequence).

The chain joins TRBV20-1 to TRBJ2-1, with 12 bases identical to TRBD2. Trimming at V came to 0 bases and at J to 7 bases, leaving 7 bases not matched to a gene. CDR1 is DFQATT and CDR2 is SNEGSKA in the germline V gene (reference sequence). There are 16 residues in the CDR3. The CDR3: CSARDPSGRAMNEQFF. CDR3 coding DNA: TGCAGTGCTAGAGACCCTAGCGGGAGGGCCATGAATGAGCAGTTCTTC.

This clonotype was recorded at least ten times. The chain has TRBV5-1 and TRBJ2-7; D gene ambiguous. Trimming removed 3 bases at V and 2 bases at J, with 18 bases between. Germline V gene data show CDR1 as SGHRS and CDR2 as YFSETQ. The length of the CDR3 is 16 residues. CDR3 protein: CASSSSGSETAYEQYF. The CDR3 region has the DNA TGCGCCAGCAGCTCCTCCGGGTCTGAGACCGCCTACGAGCAGTACTTC.

The chain uses TRBV9 and TRBJ1-2; 9 nucleotides align to TRBD1. The V and J ends lost 1 base and 4 bases, in that order; junction bases with no gene match: 2. Per the germline V gene, CDR1 is SGDLS and CDR2 is YYNGEE. The CDR3 is 14 residues long. CDR3 nucleotides: TGTGCCAGCAGCGTAACAGGGGGCCCCTATGGCTACACCTTC. It is translated as CASSVTGGPYGYTF.

This clonotype was seen only a few times. The chain recombines TRBV20-1 with TRBJ1-1, with 7 bases identical to TRBD1. The CDR3 consists of 14 residues. V trimming: 8 bases; J trimming: 8 bases; junction bases outside the gene matches: 17. The germline V gene has CDR1 DFQATT and CDR2 SNEGSKA (reference sequence). The CDR3 loop reads CSLRQAVRGNEAFF. CDR3 in DNA: TGCAGTCTCAGACAGGCCGTCAGGGGGAACGAAGCTTTCTTT.

The chain joins TRBV14 to TRBJ2-1; D is ambiguous. The germline V gene has CDR1 SGHDN and CDR2 FVKESK. CDR3 size: 13 residues. The V end was cut by 1 base, the J end by 4 bases, with 5 bases between. The CDR3 protein is CASSQVLYNEQFF. DNA of the CDR3: TGTGCCAGCAGCCAAGTTCTATACAATGAGCAGTTCTTC.

In this sample, this clonotype turned up a few times. The genes are TRBV13 and TRBJ2-3; no clear D gene. Trimming took off 8 bases at V and 1 base at J, with 4 bases between the two ends. The CDR3 is 11 amino acids. Germline CDR1 is PRHDT and CDR2 is FYEKMQ (reference sequence). CDR3 amino acids: CASVGTDTQYF. The CDR3 DNA is TGTGCCAGCGTAGGCACAGATACGCAGTATTTT.

This chain joins TRBV7-6 and TRBJ2-3; 9 nucleotides align to TRBD1. The CDR3 runs 19 residues. The V gene end was trimmed by 2 bases and the J gene end by 2 bases; junction bases not matched to a gene: 14. Germline CDR1 SGHVS, CDR2 FNYEAQ. The CDR3 loop reads CASSLSGTGLPRDTDTQYF. The CDR3 DNA is TGTGCCAGCAGCTTATCCGGGACAGGGTTACCCCGCGACACAGATACGCAGTATTTT.

This clonotype has at least ten counts. The CDR3 sequence is CASSPDRGDEQFF. The CDR3 DNA sequence: TGCGCCAGCAGTCCAGACCGGGGCGATGAGCAGTTCTTC. The chain employs TRBV4-1 and TRBJ2-1; D is perhaps TRBD1 or TRBD2 (5 bases each). The CDR3 contains 13 residues. Germline V gives CDR1 MGHRA, CDR2 YSYEKL. The germline V and J ends were trimmed by 6 bases and 8 bases, with 14 bases remaining between them.

The V and J genes are TRBV5-1 and TRBJ2-7, with TRBD1 identical over 8 bases. The ends lost 4 bases at V and 3 bases at J; junction bases unmatched: 9. This CDR3 is 15 amino acids long. Germline CDR1 is SGHRS and CDR2 is YFSETQ. The CDR3 reads CASSEDRAGNYEQYF. CDR3 nucleotides: TGCGCCAGCAGCGAGGACAGGGCGGGGAACTACGAGCAGTACTTC. The complete variable domain, with remaining parts taken from reference TRBV5-1 and TRBJ2-7, reads KAGVTQTPRYLIKTRGQQVTLSCSPISGHRSVSWYQQTPGQGLQFLFEYFSETQRNKGNFPGRFSGRQFSNSRSEMNVSTLELGDSALYLCASSEDRAGNYEQYFGPGTRLTVT.

This chain joins TRBV10-1 and TRBJ2-1, with D possibly being TRBD1 or TRBD2 (5 bases each). The germline V and J ends were trimmed by 3 bases and 12 bases, with 12 bases remaining between them. This CDR3 is 12 amino acids long. CDR1 WNHNN and CDR2 SYGVQD come from the germline V gene (reference sequence). CDR3 bases: TGCGCCAGCAGTGATCGGGGCCAATCGCAGTTCTTC. This encodes CASSDRGQSQFF.

The sample holds a few counts of this clonotype. The rearrangement uses TRBV12-3 or TRBV12-4 and TRBJ2-1; the D gene is possibly TRBD2 (5 bases). The V end lost 10 bases, the J end lost 9 bases, and 13 bases lay between the germline ends. The CDR3 loop spans 11 amino acids. As DNA, the CDR3 is TGTGCCACCTCTCGGGGAACTGAGCAGTTCTTC. This encodes CATSRGTEQFF.

This clonotype showed up many times. V usage is TRBV29-1 and J usage is TRBJ1-2; the match to TRBD1 covers 7 bases. Germline trimming cut 3 bases from V and 0 bases from J; bases unmatched to any gene: 7. CDR1 is SQVTM, CDR2 ANQGSEA, per germline. The CDR3 sequence is 15 residues long. The CDR3 sequence is CSVDWTGASNYGYTF. DNA of the CDR3: TGCAGCGTTGATTGGACAGGCGCGTCTAACTATGGCTACACCTTC.

V usage is TRBV12-5 and J usage is TRBJ2-1, with no clear D. V lost 8 bases to trimming and J lost 8 bases, with 13 bases between them. Germline CDR1 reads LGHNT; CDR2 reads FRNRAP. This CDR3 is 12 amino acids long. CDR3: CASSWVSDEQFF. DNA for the CDR3: TGTGCTAGTTCTTGGGTGTCTGATGAGCAGTTCTTC.

The chain combines TRBV20-1 with TRBJ2-1; the match to TRBD2 covers 7 bases. This CDR3 has 17 amino acids. Germline CDR1 DFQATT, CDR2 SNEGSKA (reference sequence). Trimming removed 2 bases from V and 0 bases from J; junction bases left unmatched: 10. The CDR3 nucleotides read TGCAGTGCTAGAAAGGGTGGAGGCGGGGGCTCCTACAATGAGCAGTTCTTC. Protein sequence: CSARKGGGGGSYNEQFF.

This clonotype turned up a few times. The chain recombines TRBV10-2 with TRBJ1-1; the D is unclear. The germline CDR1 and CDR2 sequences are WSHSY and SAAADI. The CDR3 has 12 amino acids. Trimming took 3 bases from V and 8 from J, leaving 10 bases between them. CDR3 sequence reads: CASSDMTSEAFF. CDR3 sequence (DNA): TGCGCCAGCAGTGATATGACCTCCGAAGCTTTCTTT.

The gene calls are TRBV12-3 or TRBV12-4 and TRBJ2-1; a possible D gene is TRBD1 (5 bases). The CDR3 extends over 15 amino acids. The V gene lost 6 bases and the J gene lost 2 bases, with 14 bases spanning the gap. The CDR3 DNA sequence: TGTGCCAGCAGCCAGGGCGGATCTCCCTACAATGAGCAGTTCTTC. It specifies CASSQGGSPYNEQFF.

The genes are TRBV30 and TRBJ2-7, with D possibly being TRBD1 (5 bases). Trimming removed 0 bases at V and 5 bases at J, with 11 bases between. The CDR3 consists of 13 residues. Germline V gene data show CDR1 as GTSNPN and CDR2 as SVGIG (reference sequence). The DNA of the CDR3 is TGTGCCTGGAGTGTGGGGCGGACGAACGAGCAGTACTTC. It is translated as CAWSVGRTNEQYF.

This sequence joins TRBV6-6 and TRBJ2-5; TRBD1 matches 7 bases. TRBJ2-7 matches the DNA end more closely, so the J call is doubtful. This CDR3 comprises 14 residues. From germline, CDR1 is MNHNY and CDR2 SVGAGI (reference sequence). The CDR3 sequence: CASSRREGDSEQYF. The CDR3 DNA sequence: TGTGCCAGCAGTCGTCGGGAAGGGGACAGCGAGCAGTACTTC.

The sample holds many counts of this clonotype. This chain links TRBV25-1 with TRBJ2-1; D possibly corresponds to TRBD2 (5 bases). Per germline, CDR1 MGHDK and CDR2 SYGVNS. This CDR3 is 13 amino acids long. Between the trimmed V and J ends, which lost 2 bases and 8 bases, there was a span of 10 bases. DNA of the CDR3: TGTGCCAGCAGTGAAACGGGAAGCGATGAGCAGTTCTTC. Encoded protein: CASSETGSDEQFF.

This clonotype was counted only a few times. The V and J genes are TRBV20-1 and TRBJ1-2; D is possibly TRBD1 (6 bases). The CDR3 runs 14 residues. The V end was cut by 1 base, the J end by 0 bases, with 9 bases between. Germline V CDR1 and CDR2: DFQATT, SNEGSKA (reference sequence). The CDR3, as DNA: TGCAGTGCTAGAGGGGACACGACTAACTATGGCTACACCTTC. This gives the protein CSARGDTTNYGYTF.